Sequencing of this TCR beta chain was carried out in a study of shared clonotypes between healthy human individuals. Study overall: Three CD4 naive, three CD4 memory, two CD8 naive and one CD8 memory plate were used per donor. Findings of the study overall: The generation probabilities recorded for non-shared clonotypes fell below those of clonotypes shared by all four donors.

Regarding this clone: The antigen is not known.

Unmatched junction bases numbered 4, after V lost 0 bases and J lost 4 bases. The CDR3 loop spans 15 amino acids. Germline-derived CDR1 and CDR2 are SGHNT and YYREEE (reference sequence). The deep-level immunoSEQ assay was used. Some clones are missing from TCRdb's copy, which holds only in-frame ones; the method was immunoSEQ multiplex PCR. The table includes some 1 million clones, approximately 70% detected once. The study drew all its donors from Caucasian adults living in Nashville, Tennessee. The chain recombines TRBV5-4 with TRBJ2-5; 9 nucleotides match TRBD2. Sample: memory CD4+ T cells sorted from blood. The sample's subset: CD45RA-negative fraction. This clonotype was obtained from a young man in good health. The CDR3 is CASSLGRGGPETQYF. CDR3 coding DNA: TGTGCCAGCAGCTTGGGGCGGGGGGGCCCAGAGACCCAGTACTTC.